The T cell receptor beta chain described here comes from a study of T cell repertoires in cytomegalovirus infection. Study overall: Evidence of both CMV infection and a matching HLA type came from public TCR beta signatures.

This clonotype was seen repeatedly, ten times or more. Its antigen is unidentified. From the reads, TCRdb called clonotypes with MiXCR, one entry per CDR3 protein. Counted here are some 400,000 distinct CDR3 sequences, approximately 31% occurring once; the ten biggest clones make up around 13%. General study findings and limits: CMV carriers with the relevant HLA were identified by cumulative public TCR beta family frequency. The response measured ex vivo was dominated by TCR beta clonotypes (HLA-C-restricted and CMV-specific).

CDR3 size: 15 residues. The germline gives CDR1 MNHNS, CDR2 SASEGT. After removal of 5 bases from V and 4 bases from J, the junction contained 6 bases not matched to a gene. The TCR originated in a human donor in good health (CMV status not recorded). Some clones in this sample may be carry-over from other donors' samples. The V call is TRBV6-1, the J call TRBJ1-5; 9 bases match TRBD1. Sequencing was performed on PBMCs. The CDR3 loop is CASSKQGAGNQPQHF. The CDR3 DNA reads as TGTGCCAGCAGTAAACAGGGGGCCGGTAATCAGCCCCAGCATTTT.